This T cell receptor beta chain is drawn from a study of monozygotic twins with inflammatory bowel disease. Whole-study findings and limits: It was in IBD patients that TCRbeta diversity (inverse Simpson) was lower than in healthy co-twins.

As for this clonotype: Its antigen is unidentified.

From the 5' RACE reads, TCRdb lists one entry per CDR3 protein and no DNA. The sample holds 200,000 to 250,000 distinct CDR3 sequences. Germline CDR1 MGHRA, CDR2 YSYEKL. The length of the CDR3 is 11 residues. The V gene is TRBV4-1, the J gene TRBJ1-2; TCRdb designates TRBD1, a call that cannot be tested without DNA. The source of this sequence is a human donor with ulcerative colitis or Crohn's disease, or a healthy co-twin of an affected twin (not recorded which). Sequenced material: blood. The CDR3 loop reads CASSHPGGYTF.